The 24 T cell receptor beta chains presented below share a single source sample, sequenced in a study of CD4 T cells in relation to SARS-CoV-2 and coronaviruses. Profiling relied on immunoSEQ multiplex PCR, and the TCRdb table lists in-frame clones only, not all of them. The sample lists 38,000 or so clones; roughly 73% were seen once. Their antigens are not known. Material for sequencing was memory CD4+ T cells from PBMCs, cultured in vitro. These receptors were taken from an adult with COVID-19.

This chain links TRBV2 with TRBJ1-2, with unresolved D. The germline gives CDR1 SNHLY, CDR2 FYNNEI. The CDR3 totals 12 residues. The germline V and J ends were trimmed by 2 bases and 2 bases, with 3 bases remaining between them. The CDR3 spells CASSEQNYGYTF. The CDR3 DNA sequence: TGTGCCAGCAGTGAACAAAACTATGGCTACACCTTC.

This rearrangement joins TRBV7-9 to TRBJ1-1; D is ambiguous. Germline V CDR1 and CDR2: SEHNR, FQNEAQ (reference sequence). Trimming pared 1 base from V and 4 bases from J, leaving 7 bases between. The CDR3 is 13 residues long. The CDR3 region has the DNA TGTGCCAGCAGCTTAGAACCGGGCACTGAAGCTTTCTTT. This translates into CASSLEPGTEAFF. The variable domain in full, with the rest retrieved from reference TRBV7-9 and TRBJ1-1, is DTGVSQNPRHKITKRGQNVTFRCDPISEHNRLYWYRQTLGQGPEFLTYFQNEAQLEKSRLLSDRFSAERPKGSFSTLEIQRTEQGDSAMYLCASSLEPGTEAFFGQGTRLTVV.

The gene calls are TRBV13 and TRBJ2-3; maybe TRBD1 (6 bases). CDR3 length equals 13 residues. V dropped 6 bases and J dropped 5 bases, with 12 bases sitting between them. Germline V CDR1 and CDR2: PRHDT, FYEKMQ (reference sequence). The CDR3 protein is CASRDTGRDTQYF. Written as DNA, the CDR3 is TGTGCCAGCAGGGATACAGGGCGAGATACGCAGTATTTT.

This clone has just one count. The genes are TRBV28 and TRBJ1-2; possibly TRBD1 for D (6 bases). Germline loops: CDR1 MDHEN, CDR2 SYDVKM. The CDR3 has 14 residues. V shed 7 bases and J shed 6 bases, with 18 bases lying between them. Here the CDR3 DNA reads TGTGCCAGCACCTCCCCCCGCAGGGGACATGGCTACACCTTC. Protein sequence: CASTSPRRGHGYTF.

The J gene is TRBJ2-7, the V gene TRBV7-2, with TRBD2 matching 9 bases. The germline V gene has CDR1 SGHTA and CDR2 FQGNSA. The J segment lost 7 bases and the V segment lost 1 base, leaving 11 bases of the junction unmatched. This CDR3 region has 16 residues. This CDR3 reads CASSLGSLAGMGEQYF. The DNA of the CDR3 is TGTGCCAGCAGCTTAGGGTCGCTAGCGGGAATGGGTGAGCAGTACTTC.

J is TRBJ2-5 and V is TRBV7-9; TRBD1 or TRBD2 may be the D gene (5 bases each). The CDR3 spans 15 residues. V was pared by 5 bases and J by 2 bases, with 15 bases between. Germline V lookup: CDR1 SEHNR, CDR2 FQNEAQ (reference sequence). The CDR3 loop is CASSLGPSDQETQYF. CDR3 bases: TGTGCCAGCAGCCTGGGACCGAGCGATCAAGAGACCCAGTACTTC. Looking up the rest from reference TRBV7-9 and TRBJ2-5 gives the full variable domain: DTGVSQNPRHKITKRGQNVTFRCDPISEHNRLYWYRQTLGQGPEFLTYFQNEAQLEKSRLLSDRFSAERPKGSFSTLEIQRTEQGDSAMYLCASSLGPSDQETQYFGPGTRLLVL.

This CDR3 reads CASSLLSTGELFF. The CDR3 DNA reads as TGTGCCAGCAGCTTGCTCAGTACCGGGGAGCTGTTTTTT. The rearrangement joins TRBV5-5 to TRBJ2-2; D is ambiguous. The CDR3 has 13 residues. Trimming removed 1 base at V and 5 bases at J, with 6 bases between. CDR1 and CDR2 from the germline V gene are SGHKS and YYEKEE (reference sequence).

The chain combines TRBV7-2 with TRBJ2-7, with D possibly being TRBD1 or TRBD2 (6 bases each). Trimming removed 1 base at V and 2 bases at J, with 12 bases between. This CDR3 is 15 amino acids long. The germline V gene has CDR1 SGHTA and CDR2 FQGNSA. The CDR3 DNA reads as TGTGCCAGCAGCTTAGGGCGGGACATCCCCTACGAGCAGTACTTC. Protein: CASSLGRDIPYEQYF.

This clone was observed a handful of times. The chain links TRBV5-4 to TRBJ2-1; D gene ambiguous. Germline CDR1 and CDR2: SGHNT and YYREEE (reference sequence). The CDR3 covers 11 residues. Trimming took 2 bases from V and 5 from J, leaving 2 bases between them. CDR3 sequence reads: CASSFNNEQFF. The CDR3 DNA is TGTGCCAGCAGCTTCAACAATGAGCAGTTCTTC. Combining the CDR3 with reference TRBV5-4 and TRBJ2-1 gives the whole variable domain ETGVTQSPTHLIKTRGQQVTLRCSSQSGHNTVSWYQQALGQGPQFIFQYYREEENGRGNFPPRFSGLQFPNYSSELNVNALELDDSALYLCASSFNNEQFFGPGTRLTVL.

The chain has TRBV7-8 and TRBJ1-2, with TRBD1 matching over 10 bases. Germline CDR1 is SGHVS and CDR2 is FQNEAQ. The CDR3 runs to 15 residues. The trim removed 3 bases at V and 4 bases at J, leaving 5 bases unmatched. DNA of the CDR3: TGTGCCAGCAGCTTTGACAGGGGGCATACCTATGGCTACACCTTC. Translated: CASSFDRGHTYGYTF. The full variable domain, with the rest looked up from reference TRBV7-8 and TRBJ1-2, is GAGVSQSPRYKVAKRGQDVALRCDPISGHVSLFWYQQALGQGPEFLTYFQNEAQLDKSGLPSDRFFAERPEGSVSTLKIQRTQQEDSAVYLCASSFDRGHTYGYTFGSGTRLTVV.

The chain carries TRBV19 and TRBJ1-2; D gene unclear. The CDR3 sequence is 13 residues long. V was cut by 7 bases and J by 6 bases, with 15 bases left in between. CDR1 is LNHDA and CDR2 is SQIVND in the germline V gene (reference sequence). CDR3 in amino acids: CASIPPGTDGYTF. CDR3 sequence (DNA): TGTGCCAGTATACCCCCGGGCACGGATGGCTACACCTTC.

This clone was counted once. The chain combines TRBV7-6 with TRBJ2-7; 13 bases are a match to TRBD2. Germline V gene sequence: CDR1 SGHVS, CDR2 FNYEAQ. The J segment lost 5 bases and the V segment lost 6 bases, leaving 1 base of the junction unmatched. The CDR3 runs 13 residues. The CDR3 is CASRLAGGHEQYF. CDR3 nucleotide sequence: TGTGCCAGCAGACTAGCGGGAGGGCACGAGCAGTACTTC.

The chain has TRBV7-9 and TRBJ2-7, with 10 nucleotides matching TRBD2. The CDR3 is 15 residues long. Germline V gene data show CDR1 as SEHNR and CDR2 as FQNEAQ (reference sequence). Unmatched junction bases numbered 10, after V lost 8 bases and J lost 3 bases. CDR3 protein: CASGRTSGSRYEQYF. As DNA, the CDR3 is TGTGCCAGCGGCAGGACTAGCGGTTCGCGCTACGAGCAGTACTTC.

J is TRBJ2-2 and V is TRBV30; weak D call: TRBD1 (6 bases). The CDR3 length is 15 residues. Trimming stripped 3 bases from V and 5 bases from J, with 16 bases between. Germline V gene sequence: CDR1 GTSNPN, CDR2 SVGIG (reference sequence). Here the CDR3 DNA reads TGTGCCTGGAGGAGGGTAGGGGGTGGAACCGGGGAGCTGTTTTTT. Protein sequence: CAWRRVGGGTGELFF.

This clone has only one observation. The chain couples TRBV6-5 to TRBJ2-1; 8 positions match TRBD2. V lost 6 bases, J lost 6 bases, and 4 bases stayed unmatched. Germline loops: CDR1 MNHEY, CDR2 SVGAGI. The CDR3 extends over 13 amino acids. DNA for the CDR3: TGTGCCAGCAGGCGGGAGGTGGGCAATGAGCAGTTCTTC. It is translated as CASRREVGNEQFF.

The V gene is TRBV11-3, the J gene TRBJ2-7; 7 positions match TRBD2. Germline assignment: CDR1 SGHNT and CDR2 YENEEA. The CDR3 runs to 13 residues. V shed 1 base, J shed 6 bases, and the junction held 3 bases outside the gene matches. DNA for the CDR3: TGTGCCAGCAGCTTAGGGACTAGTTTCGAGCAGTACTTC. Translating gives CASSLGTSFEQYF.

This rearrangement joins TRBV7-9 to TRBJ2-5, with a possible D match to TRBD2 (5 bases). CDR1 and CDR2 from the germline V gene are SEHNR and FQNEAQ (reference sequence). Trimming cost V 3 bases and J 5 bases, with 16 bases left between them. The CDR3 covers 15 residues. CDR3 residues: CASSLSGESRETQYF. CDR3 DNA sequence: TGTGCCAGCAGCTTGAGTGGGGAGTCGAGGGAGACCCAGTACTTC.

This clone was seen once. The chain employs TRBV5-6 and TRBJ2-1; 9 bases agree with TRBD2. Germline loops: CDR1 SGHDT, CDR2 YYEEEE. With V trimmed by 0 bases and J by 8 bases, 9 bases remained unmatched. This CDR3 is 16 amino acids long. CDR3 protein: CASSLALSGSIDEQFF. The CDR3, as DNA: TGTGCCAGCAGCTTGGCGCTTAGCGGGAGCATAGATGAGCAGTTCTTC. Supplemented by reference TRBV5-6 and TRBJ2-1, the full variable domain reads DAGVTQSPTHLIKTRGQQVTLRCSPKSGHDTVSWYQQALGQGPQFIFQYYEEEERQRGNFPDRFSGHQFPNYSSELNVNALLLGDSALYLCASSLALSGSIDEQFFGPGTRLTVL.

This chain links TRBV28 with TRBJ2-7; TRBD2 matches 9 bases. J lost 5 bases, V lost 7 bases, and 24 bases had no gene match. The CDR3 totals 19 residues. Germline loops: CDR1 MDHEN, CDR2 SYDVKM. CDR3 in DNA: TGTGCCAGCACCATTAGCGGGAGTGAAATCCTAAATCCCTATCACGAGCAGTACTTC. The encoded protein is CASTISGSEILNPYHEQYF.

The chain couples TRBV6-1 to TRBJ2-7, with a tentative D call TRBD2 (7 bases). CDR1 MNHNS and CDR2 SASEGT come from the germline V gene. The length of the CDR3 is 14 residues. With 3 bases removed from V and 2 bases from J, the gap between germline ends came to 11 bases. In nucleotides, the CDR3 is TGTGCCAGCAGTGAGGGCGGGGGCCCCTACGAGCAGTACTTC. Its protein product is CASSEGGGPYEQYF.

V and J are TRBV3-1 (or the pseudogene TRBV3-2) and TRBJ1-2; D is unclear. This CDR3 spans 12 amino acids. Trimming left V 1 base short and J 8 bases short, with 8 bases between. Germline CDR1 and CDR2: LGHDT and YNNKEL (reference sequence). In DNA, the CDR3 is TGTGCCAGCAGCCAAGGTGTTCTCGGCTACACCTTC. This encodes CASSQGVLGYTF.

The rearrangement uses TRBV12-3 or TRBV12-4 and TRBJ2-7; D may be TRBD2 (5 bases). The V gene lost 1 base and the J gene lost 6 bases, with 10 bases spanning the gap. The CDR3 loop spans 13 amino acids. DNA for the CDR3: TGTGCCAGCAGTTTAGATGGTGAGGGCGAGCAGTACTTC. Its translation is CASSLDGEGEQYF.

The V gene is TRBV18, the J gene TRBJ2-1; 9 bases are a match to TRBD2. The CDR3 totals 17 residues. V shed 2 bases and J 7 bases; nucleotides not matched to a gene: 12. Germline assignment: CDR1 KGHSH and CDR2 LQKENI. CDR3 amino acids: CASSPRGTSGRRNEQFF. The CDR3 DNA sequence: TGTGCCAGCTCACCAAGGGGTACAAGCGGGAGGAGGAATGAGCAGTTCTTC.

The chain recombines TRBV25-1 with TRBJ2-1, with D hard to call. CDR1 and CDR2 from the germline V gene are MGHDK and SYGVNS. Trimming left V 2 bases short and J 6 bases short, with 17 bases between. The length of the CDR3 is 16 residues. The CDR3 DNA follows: TGTGCCAGCAGTGAAGAGGTGAAACGGCTACTCAATGAGCAGTTCTTC. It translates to CASSEEVKRLLNEQFF.